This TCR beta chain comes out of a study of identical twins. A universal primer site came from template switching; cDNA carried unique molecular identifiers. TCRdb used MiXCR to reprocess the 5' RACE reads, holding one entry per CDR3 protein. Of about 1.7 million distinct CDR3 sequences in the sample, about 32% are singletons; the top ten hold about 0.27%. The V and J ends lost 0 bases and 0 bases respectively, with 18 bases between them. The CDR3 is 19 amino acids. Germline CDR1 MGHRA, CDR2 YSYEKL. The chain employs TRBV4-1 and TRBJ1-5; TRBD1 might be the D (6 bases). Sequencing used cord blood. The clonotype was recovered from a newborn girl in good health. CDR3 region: CASSQDARTVSDSNQPQHF. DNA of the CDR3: TGCGCCAGCAGCCAAGATGCTCGGACAGTGTCTGATAGCAATCAGCCCCAGCATTTT.